These 29 T cell receptor beta chains share one sample of origin, sequenced in a study of identical twins. TCRdb used MiXCR to reprocess the 5' RACE reads, holding one entry per CDR3 protein. Altogether 210,000 or so distinct CDR3 sequences are present, under 10% being singletons, with the ten largest covering less than 2%. These records were also assigned to another study, of yellow fever vaccine responses in identical twins.

What was sequenced was memory (CD45RO+) T cells sorted from blood. These receptors originate from a woman aged 18-30 years in good health.

This clonotype occurred many times. CDR3 loop: CASSLSGQVYTF. The CDR3 DNA reads as TGTGCCAGCAGTTTAAGCGGGCAGGTCTACACCTTC. The chain is built from TRBV27 and TRBJ1-2; D not resolved. V was pared by 2 bases and J by 10 bases, with 11 bases between. CDR1 and CDR2 from the germline V gene are MNHEY and SMNVEV (reference sequence). CDR3 length: 12 amino acids.

V is TRBV27 and J is TRBJ1-1; the D is unclear. V gave up 6 bases and J gave up 1 base, with 18 bases separating them. Germline V CDR1 and CDR2: MNHEY, SMNVEV (reference sequence). The CDR3 runs 16 residues. The CDR3 is CASRPLGQDGNTEAFF. CDR3 sequence (DNA): TGTGCCAGCAGACCCCTAGGGCAGGATGGGAACACTGAAGCTTTCTTT.

This chain connects TRBV10-3 to TRBJ1-5, with D perhaps TRBD1 (5 bases). The CDR3 runs to 15 residues. The germline V gene has CDR1 ENHRY and CDR2 SYGVKD. Trimming stripped 1 base from V and 1 base from J, with 8 bases between. The CDR3 region is CAISEWGDSNQPQHF. In nucleotides, the CDR3 is TGTGCCATCAGTGAGTGGGGGGACAGCAATCAGCCCCAGCATTTT.

This clonotype was found many times. The chain has TRBV12-3 or TRBV12-4 and TRBJ1-2; weak D call: TRBD1 (6 bases). The CDR3 is made up of 13 amino acids. The V gene lost 7 bases and the J gene lost 6 bases, with 15 bases spanning the gap. DNA for the CDR3: TGTGCCAGCACCTCCCGGGGGCTGGATGGCTACACCTTC. Its protein product is CASTSRGLDGYTF.

Many counts were recorded for this clonotype. The rearrangement uses TRBV29-1 and TRBJ2-7, with 7 bases identical to TRBD2. Germline V lookup: CDR1 SQVTM, CDR2 ANQGSEA. The CDR3 consists of 14 residues. After removal of 6 bases from V and 0 bases from J, the junction contained 8 bases not matched to a gene. CDR3 sequence: CSVSGRGSSYEQYF. CDR3 in DNA: TGCAGCGTATCCGGACGCGGGAGCTCCTACGAGCAGTACTTC.

This clonotype has just a few counts. The V and J genes are TRBV24-1 and TRBJ2-2; D is possibly TRBD1 (5 bases). The CDR3 sequence is 17 residues long. CDR1 and CDR2 from the germline V gene are KGHDR and SFDVKD. V shed 1 base and J shed 1 base, with 12 bases lying between them. The CDR3 nucleotides are TGTGCCACCAGTGATTTAAACTTGGGGCAGAACACCGGGGAGCTGTTTTTT. This encodes CATSDLNLGQNTGELFF.

This clonotype was seen many times. The chain carries TRBV4-2 and TRBJ2-3; TRBD2 agrees at 8 bases. This CDR3 has 16 residues. Trimming at V came to 4 bases and at J to 2 bases, leaving 8 bases not matched to a gene. Germline CDR1 is LGHNA and CDR2 is YNFKEQ. The CDR3 region is CASSPRVGLATDTQYF. CDR3 nucleotide sequence: TGTGCCAGCAGCCCTCGGGTTGGACTAGCCACAGATACGCAGTATTTT.

This clonotype was detected many times. The chain couples TRBV4-2 to TRBJ2-2, with D possibly being TRBD1 or TRBD2 (5 bases each). Trimming left V 0 bases short and J 2 bases short, with 7 bases between. This CDR3 has 15 amino acids. Germline CDR1 and CDR2: LGHNA and YNFKEQ. The CDR3 spells CASSQDGTNTGELFF. For the CDR3, the DNA is TGTGCCAGCAGCCAAGATGGGACCAACACCGGGGAGCTGTTTTTT.

This clonotype was detected a few times. The rearrangement joins TRBV27 to TRBJ1-5; perhaps TRBD1 as D (6 bases). The CDR3 extends over 14 amino acids. CDR1 MNHEY and CDR2 SMNVEV come from the germline V gene (reference sequence). V was trimmed by 5 bases and J by 3 bases, leaving 11 bases between them. The CDR3 sequence is CASSRYRVNQPQHF. The DNA of the CDR3 is TGTGCCAGCAGTCGCTACAGGGTCAATCAGCCCCAGCATTTT.

This clonotype was counted between two and nine times. CDR3 DNA sequence: TGTGCCACCAGCATTGGGCAGGGGAAGCAGTACTTC. It yields the protein CATSIGQGKQYF. The chain links TRBV15 to TRBJ2-7, with TRBD1 as a possible D gene (6 bases). The CDR3 has 12 residues. V lost 4 bases, J lost 8 bases, and 12 bases lay in between. Germline CDR1 LNHNV, CDR2 YYDKDF (reference sequence).

This rearrangement joins TRBV20-1 to TRBJ2-3; TRBD2 might be the D (5 bases). The CDR3 covers 12 residues. Germline V lookup: CDR1 DFQATT, CDR2 SNEGSKA (reference sequence). The V end lost 8 bases, the J end lost 2 bases, and 11 bases lay between the germline ends. CDR3 residues: CSLRGNTDTQYF. In nucleotides, the CDR3 is TGCAGTTTACGGGGAAACACAGATACGCAGTATTTT.

The table lists this clonotype with many counts. The chain uses TRBV6-1 and TRBJ1-1; D uncertain. Germline V gene data show CDR1 as MNHNS and CDR2 as SASEGT. The CDR3 loop spans 16 amino acids. V shed 6 bases and J shed 1 base, with 18 bases lying between them. Here the CDR3 reads CASRRGSTTSNTEAFF. The CDR3, as DNA: TGTGCCAGCAGGAGAGGGTCCACTACTTCGAACACTGAAGCTTTCTTT.

The chain has TRBV20-1 and TRBJ2-2; TRBD2 matches 7 bases. CDR3 size: 15 residues. The V segment lost 1 base and the J segment 2 bases; nucleotides outside the gene matches: 4. CDR1 is DFQATT and CDR2 is SNEGSKA in the germline V gene (reference sequence). The CDR3 protein is CSARVSSGNTGELFF. The CDR3 DNA reads TGCAGTGCTAGAGTTTCTAGCGGAAACACCGGGGAGCTGTTTTTT.

This clonotype was observed many times. V usage is TRBV7-2 and J usage is TRBJ1-1; D is uncertain. This CDR3 spans 15 amino acids. V gave up 2 bases and J gave up 4 bases, with 14 bases separating them. CDR1 and CDR2 (germline): SGHTA, FQGNSA. The CDR3 sequence is CASSLRHDVATEAFF. For the CDR3, the DNA is TGTGCCAGCAGCTTAAGACATGACGTAGCCACTGAAGCTTTCTTT.

This clonotype was seen a few times. The chain combines TRBV6-2 or TRBV6-3 with TRBJ2-7; D possibly corresponds to TRBD1 (6 bases). V was cut by 3 bases and J by 0 bases, with 9 bases left in between. The CDR3 extends over 14 amino acids. CDR1 is MNHEY and CDR2 is SVGEGT in the germline V gene. CDR3 amino acids: CASSYLDSSYEQYF. In DNA, the CDR3 is TGTGCCAGCAGTTATTTGGACAGCTCCTACGAGCAGTACTTC.

The rearrangement links TRBV20-1 to TRBJ1-2; maybe TRBD1 (6 bases). The CDR3 is 12 amino acids. CDR1 DFQATT and CDR2 SNEGSKA come from the germline V gene (reference sequence). The ends were cut back, 2 bases at V and 8 bases at J, with 12 bases in the middle. CDR3 sequence: CSARSGGRGYTF. The DNA of the CDR3 is TGCAGTGCTAGAAGCGGGGGCAGGGGCTACACCTTC.

This clonotype was observed many times. This chain links TRBV10-3 with TRBJ2-7, with 10 bases matching TRBD1. V shed 6 bases, J shed 0 bases, and the junction held 5 bases outside the gene matches. Germline assignment: CDR1 ENHRY and CDR2 SYGVKD. The CDR3 loop spans 15 amino acids. The CDR3 DNA reads TGTGCCATCAGCCCCGGGACAGGGGTCTCCTACGAGCAGTACTTC. This encodes CAISPGTGVSYEQYF.

There are a few counts of this clonotype. The gene calls are TRBV21-1 and TRBJ2-7; the table's D call TRBD2 went unverified against the DNA. TRBV21-1 represents a pseudogene. The CDR3 length is 13 residues. This CDR3 reads CPLGEEISYEQYF. CDR3 DNA: TGCCCATTAGGGGAGGAGATATCCTACGAGCAGTACTTC.

This clonotype was seen ten or more times. The chain uses TRBV20-1 and TRBJ2-7; D gene uncertain. Germline V gene sequence: CDR1 DFQATT, CDR2 SNEGSKA (reference sequence). The CDR3 spans 10 residues. With 4 bases removed from V and 4 bases from J, the gap between germline ends came to 5 bases. CDR3 amino acids: CSATGYEQYF. The CDR3 region has the DNA TGCAGTGCTACAGGATACGAGCAGTACTTC.

This clonotype was picked up a small number of times. The chain couples TRBV6-2 or TRBV6-3 to TRBJ2-2; TRBD2 matches 9 bases. Per germline, CDR1 MNHEY and CDR2 SVGEGT. The CDR3 is made up of 18 amino acids. J lost 4 bases, V lost 6 bases, and 15 bases had no gene match. CDR3 loop: CASRAGGLAGTITGELFF. CDR3 sequence (DNA): TGTGCCAGCAGGGCAGGGGGGCTAGCGGGAACTATCACCGGGGAGCTGTTTTTT.

This clonotype was found many times. The CDR3: CSVVRQANYGYTF. DNA of the CDR3: TGCAGCGTCGTCAGGCAGGCTAACTATGGCTACACCTTC. The chain uses TRBV29-1 and TRBJ1-2; D is unclear. Per the germline V gene, CDR1 is SQVTM and CDR2 is ANQGSEA. V gave up 6 bases and J gave up 0 bases, with 11 bases separating them. The CDR3 contains 13 residues.

The V gene is TRBV19, the J gene TRBJ2-7, with TRBD1 as a possible D gene (6 bases). The germline V gene encodes CDR1 LNHDA and CDR2 SQIVND (reference sequence). CDR3 length equals 15 residues. Trimming took 2 bases from V and 0 from J, leaving 11 bases between them. CDR3 loop: CASSIRTASSYEQYF. The CDR3, as DNA: TGTGCCAGTAGTATAAGGACAGCCTCCTCCTACGAGCAGTACTTC.

This clonotype was recorded a few times. In DNA, the CDR3 is TGTGCCAGCAGAGCCCTTGACCTAACGGCCCAGTACTTC. It specifies CASRALDLTAQYF. The rearrangement uses TRBV27 and TRBJ2-5; D is uncertain. CDR3 length equals 13 residues. Germline CDR1 and CDR2: MNHEY and SMNVEV (reference sequence). The V gene lost 6 bases and the J gene lost 9 bases, with 17 bases spanning the gap.

This clonotype was seen only a few times. The gene calls are TRBV5-1 and TRBJ1-1; D is undetermined. This CDR3 spans 13 amino acids. Per germline, CDR1 SGHRS and CDR2 YFSETQ. Trimming removed 6 bases from V and 1 base from J, with 10 bases in between. CDR3 protein: CASKNKPNTEAFF. CDR3 nucleotides: TGCGCCAGCAAAAACAAACCGAACACTGAAGCTTTCTTT. Supplemented by reference TRBV5-1 and TRBJ1-1, the full variable domain reads KAGVTQTPRYLIKTRGQQVTLSCSPISGHRSVSWYQQTPGQGLQFLFEYFSETQRNKGNFPGRFSGRQFSNSRSEMNVSTLELGDSALYLCASKNKPNTEAFFGQGTRLTVV.

This clonotype was detected only a few times. The chain joins TRBV28 to TRBJ1-2, with a weak D call TRBD1 (6 bases). The CDR3 consists of 14 residues. The germline V gene encodes CDR1 MDHEN and CDR2 SYDVKM. V dropped 2 bases and J dropped 3 bases, with 10 bases sitting between them. The CDR3: CASSLGQSHYGYTF. CDR3 bases: TGTGCCAGCAGTTTAGGACAGTCGCACTATGGCTACACCTTC.

The sample holds a few counts of this clonotype. This rearrangement joins TRBV9 to TRBJ1-1, with TRBD1 matching 7 bases. Germline V gene lookup returns CDR1 SGDLS and CDR2 YYNGEE. J gave up 1 base and V 2 bases, and 5 bases lay outside the gene matches. This CDR3 has 15 residues. CDR3 amino acids: CASSVSRQGNTEAFF. CDR3 DNA: TGTGCCAGCAGCGTCTCCAGACAGGGGAACACTGAAGCTTTCTTT. The full variable domain, its missing parts supplied by reference TRBV9 and TRBJ1-1, is DSGVTQTPKHLITATGQRVTLRCSPRSGDLSVYWYQQSLDQGLQFLIQYYNGEERAKGNILERFSAQQFPDLHSELNLSSLELGDSALYFCASSVSRQGNTEAFFGQGTRLTVV.

This clonotype occurred many times. The chain couples TRBV7-3 to TRBJ2-7; 7 bases line up with TRBD1. This CDR3 is built from 13 residues. With 3 bases clipped from V and 6 bases from J, the junction kept 5 bases outside the gene matches. Germline CDR1 is SGHTA and CDR2 is FQGTGA. The CDR3 bases are TGTGCCAGCAGCTTCCGACAGGGATCCGAGCAGTACTTC. Translation gives CASSFRQGSEQYF.

This clonotype occurred many times. V gene TRBV25-1 combines with J gene TRBJ2-7; 8 positions match TRBD1. There are 15 residues in the CDR3. Germline V CDR1 and CDR2: MGHDK, SYGVNS. V dropped 4 bases and J dropped 1; count of bases not matched to a gene: 6. The CDR3 loop is CASSGSNRGSYEQYF. CDR3 in DNA: TGTGCCAGCAGTGGATCTAACAGGGGGTCCTACGAGCAGTACTTC.

V and J are TRBV6-2 or TRBV6-3 and TRBJ2-3, with D possibly TRBD1 on 5 matching bases. Germline values: CDR1 MNHEY, CDR2 SVGEGT. The CDR3 is 17 residues long. V lost 2 bases and J 3 bases, leaving 18 bases between the germline ends. DNA for the CDR3: TGTGCCAGCAGTTACGGTATTTCGGGCAGGGTGACAGATACGCAGTATTTT. Translation: CASSYGISGRVTDTQYF.